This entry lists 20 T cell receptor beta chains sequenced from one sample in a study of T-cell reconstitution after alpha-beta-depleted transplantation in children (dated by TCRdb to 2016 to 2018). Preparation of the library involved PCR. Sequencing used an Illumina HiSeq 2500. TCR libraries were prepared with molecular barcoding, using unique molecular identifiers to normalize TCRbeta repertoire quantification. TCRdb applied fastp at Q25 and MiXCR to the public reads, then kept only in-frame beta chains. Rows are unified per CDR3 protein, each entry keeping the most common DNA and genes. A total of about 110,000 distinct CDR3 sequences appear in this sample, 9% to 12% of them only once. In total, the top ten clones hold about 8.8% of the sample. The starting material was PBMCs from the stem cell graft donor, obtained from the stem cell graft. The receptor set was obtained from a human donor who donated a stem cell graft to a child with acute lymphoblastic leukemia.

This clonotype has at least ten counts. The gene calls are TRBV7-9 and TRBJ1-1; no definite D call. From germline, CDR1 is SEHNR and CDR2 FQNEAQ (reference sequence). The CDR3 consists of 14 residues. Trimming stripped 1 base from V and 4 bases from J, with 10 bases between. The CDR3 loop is CASSLGPEGTEAFF. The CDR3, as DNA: TGTGCCAGCAGCTTAGGACCGGAGGGCACTGAAGCTTTCTTT.

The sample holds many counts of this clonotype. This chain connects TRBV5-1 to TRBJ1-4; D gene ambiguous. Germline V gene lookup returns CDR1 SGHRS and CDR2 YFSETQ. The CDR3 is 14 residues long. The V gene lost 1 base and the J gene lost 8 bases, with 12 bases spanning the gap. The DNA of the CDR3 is TGCGCCAGCAGCTTGCTTGGACTCGCAGAAAAACTGTTTTTT. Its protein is CASSLLGLAEKLFF.

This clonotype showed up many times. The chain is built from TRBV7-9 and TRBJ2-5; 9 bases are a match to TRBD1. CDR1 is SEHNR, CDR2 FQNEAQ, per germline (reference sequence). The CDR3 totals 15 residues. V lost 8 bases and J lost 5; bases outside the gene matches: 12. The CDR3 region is CASDYDRGLVETQYF. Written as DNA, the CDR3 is TGTGCCAGCGACTACGACAGGGGGTTAGTCGAGACCCAGTACTTC. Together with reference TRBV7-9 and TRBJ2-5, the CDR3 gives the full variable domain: DTGVSQNPRHKITKRGQNVTFRCDPISEHNRLYWYRQTLGQGPEFLTYFQNEAQLEKSRLLSDRFSAERPKGSFSTLEIQRTEQGDSAMYLCASDYDRGLVETQYFGPGTRLLVL.

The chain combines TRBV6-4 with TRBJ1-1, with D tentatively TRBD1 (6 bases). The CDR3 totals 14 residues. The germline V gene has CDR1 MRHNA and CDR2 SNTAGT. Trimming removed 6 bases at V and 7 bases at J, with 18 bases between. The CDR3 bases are TGTGCCAGCAGCGCGGCCCCCGGAGGGGGTGAAGCTTTCTTT. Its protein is CASSAAPGGGEAFF.

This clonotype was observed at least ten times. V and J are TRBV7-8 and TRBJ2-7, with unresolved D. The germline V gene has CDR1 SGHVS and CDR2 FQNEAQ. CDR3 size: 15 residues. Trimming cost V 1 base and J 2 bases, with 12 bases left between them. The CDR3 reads CASSLESLGTYEQYF. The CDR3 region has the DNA TGTGCCAGCAGCTTAGAAAGCCTGGGGACCTACGAGCAGTACTTC.

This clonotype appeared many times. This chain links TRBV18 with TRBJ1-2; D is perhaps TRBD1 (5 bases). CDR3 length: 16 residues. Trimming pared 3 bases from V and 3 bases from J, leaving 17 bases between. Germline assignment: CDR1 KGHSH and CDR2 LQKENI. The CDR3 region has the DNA TGTGCCAGCTCACCTCCCGGGGCGAGGGAAGACTATGGCTACACCTTC. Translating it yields CASSPPGAREDYGYTF.

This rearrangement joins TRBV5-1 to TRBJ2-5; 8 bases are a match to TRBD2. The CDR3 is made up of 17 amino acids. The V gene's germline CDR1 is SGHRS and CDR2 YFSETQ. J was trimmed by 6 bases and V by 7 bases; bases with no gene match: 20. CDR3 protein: CASSFATAGVPGQTQYF. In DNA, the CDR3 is TGCGCCAGCTCGTTCGCGACAGCGGGGGTACCCGGCCAGACCCAGTACTTC. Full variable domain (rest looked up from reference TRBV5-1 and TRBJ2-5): KAGVTQTPRYLIKTRGQQVTLSCSPISGHRSVSWYQQTPGQGLQFLFEYFSETQRNKGNFPGRFSGRQFSNSRSEMNVSTLELGDSALYLCASSFATAGVPGQTQYFGPGTRLLVL.

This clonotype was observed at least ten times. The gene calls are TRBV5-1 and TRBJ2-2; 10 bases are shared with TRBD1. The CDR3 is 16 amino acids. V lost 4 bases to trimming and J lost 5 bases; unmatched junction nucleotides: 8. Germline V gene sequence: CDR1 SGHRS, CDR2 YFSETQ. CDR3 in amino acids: CASSHPGTGETGELFF. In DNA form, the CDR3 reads TGCGCCAGCAGCCATCCCGGGACAGGGGAAACCGGGGAGCTGTTTTTT.

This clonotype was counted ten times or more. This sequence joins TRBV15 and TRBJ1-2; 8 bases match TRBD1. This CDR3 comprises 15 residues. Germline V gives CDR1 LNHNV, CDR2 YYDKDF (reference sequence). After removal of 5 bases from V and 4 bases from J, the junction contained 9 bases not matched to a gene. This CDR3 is CATSYLDRAGYGYTF. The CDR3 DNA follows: TGTGCCACCAGCTACTTGGACAGGGCGGGCTATGGCTACACCTTC.

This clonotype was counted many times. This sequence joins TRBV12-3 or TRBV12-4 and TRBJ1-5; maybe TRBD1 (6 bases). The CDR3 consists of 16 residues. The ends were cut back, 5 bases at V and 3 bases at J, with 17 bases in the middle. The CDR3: CASSRGGQGINQPQHF. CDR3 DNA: TGTGCCAGCAGTCGCGGGGGGCAGGGTATCAATCAGCCCCAGCATTTT.

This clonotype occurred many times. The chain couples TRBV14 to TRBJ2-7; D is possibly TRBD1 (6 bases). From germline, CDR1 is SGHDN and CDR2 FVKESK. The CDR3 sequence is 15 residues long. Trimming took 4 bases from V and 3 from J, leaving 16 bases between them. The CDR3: CASSLVDGQIYEQYF. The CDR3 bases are TGTGCCAGCAGCCTGGTGGATGGACAGATCTACGAGCAGTACTTC.

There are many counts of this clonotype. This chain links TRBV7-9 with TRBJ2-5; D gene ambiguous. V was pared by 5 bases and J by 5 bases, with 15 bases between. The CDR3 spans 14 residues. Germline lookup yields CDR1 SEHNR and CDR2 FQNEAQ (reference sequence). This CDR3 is CASSTGVGGETQYF. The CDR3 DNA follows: TGTGCCAGCAGCACGGGTGTCGGTGGGGAGACCCAGTACTTC.

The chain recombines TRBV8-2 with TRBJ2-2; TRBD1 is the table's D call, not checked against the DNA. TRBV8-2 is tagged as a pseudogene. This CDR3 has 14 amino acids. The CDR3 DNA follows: TGTGCCATGAGCCCCCTGACAGGGTCCGGGGAGCTGTTTTTT. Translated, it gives CAMSPLTGSGELFF.

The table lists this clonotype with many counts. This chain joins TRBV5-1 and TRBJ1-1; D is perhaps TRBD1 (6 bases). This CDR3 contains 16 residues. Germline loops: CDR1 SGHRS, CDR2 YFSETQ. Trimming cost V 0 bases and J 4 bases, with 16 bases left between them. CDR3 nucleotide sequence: TGCGCCAGCAGCTTGGCGACAGGAAGAGGAGGCACTGAAGCTTTCTTT. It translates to CASSLATGRGGTEAFF.

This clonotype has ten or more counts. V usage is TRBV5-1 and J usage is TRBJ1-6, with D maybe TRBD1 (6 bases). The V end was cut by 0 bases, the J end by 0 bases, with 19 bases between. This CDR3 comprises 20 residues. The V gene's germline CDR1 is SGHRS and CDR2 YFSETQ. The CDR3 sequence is CASSLVDPGQYSSYNSPLHF. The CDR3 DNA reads TGCGCCAGCAGCTTGGTGGACCCCGGACAGTACAGCTCCTATAATTCACCCCTCCACTTT.

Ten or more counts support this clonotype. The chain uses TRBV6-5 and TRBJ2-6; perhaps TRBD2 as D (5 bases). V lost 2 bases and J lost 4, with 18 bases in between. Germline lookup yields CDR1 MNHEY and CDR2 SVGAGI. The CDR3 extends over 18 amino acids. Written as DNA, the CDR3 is TGTGCCAGCAGTTACCTCGGAACCGTGGTAGCGGGGGCCAACGTCCTGACTTTC. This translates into CASSYLGTVVAGANVLTF.

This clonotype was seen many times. Here the CDR3 DNA reads TGTGCCAGCAGCCCCCATGCAGGGAGAAACACCGGGGAGCTGTTTTTT. Encoded protein: CASSPHAGRNTGELFF. The chain recombines TRBV5-5 with TRBJ2-2; tentatively, D is TRBD1 or TRBD2 (5 bases each). This CDR3 is built from 16 residues. Germline CDR1 and CDR2: SGHKS and YYEKEE (reference sequence). Trimming removed 4 bases at V and 2 bases at J, with 15 bases between.

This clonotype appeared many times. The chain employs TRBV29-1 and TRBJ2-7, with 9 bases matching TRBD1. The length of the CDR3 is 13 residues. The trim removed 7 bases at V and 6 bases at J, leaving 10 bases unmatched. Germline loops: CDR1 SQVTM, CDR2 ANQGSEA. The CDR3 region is CSAIRDRDSEQYF. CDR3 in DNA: TGCAGCGCGATCCGGGACAGGGATTCCGAGCAGTACTTC.

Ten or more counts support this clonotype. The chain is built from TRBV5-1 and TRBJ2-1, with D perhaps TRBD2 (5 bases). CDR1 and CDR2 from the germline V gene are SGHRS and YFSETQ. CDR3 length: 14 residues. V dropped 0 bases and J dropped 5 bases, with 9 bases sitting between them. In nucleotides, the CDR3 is TGCGCCAGCAGCTTGGGACTACCGGACAATGAGCAGTTCTTC. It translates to CASSLGLPDNEQFF.

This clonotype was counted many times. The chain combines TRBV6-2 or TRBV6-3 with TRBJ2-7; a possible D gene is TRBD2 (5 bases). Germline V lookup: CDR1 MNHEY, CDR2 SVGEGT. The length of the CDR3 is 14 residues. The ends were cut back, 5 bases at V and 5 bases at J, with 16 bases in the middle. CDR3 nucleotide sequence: TGTGCCAGCAGTCCCCGGTTTAGGAGGAACGAGCAGTACTTC. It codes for CASSPRFRRNEQYF.